The TCR beta chain described here comes from a study of shared clonotypes between healthy human individuals. Study outcomes and limitations: Among donors, sharing of clonotypes was expected to be affected by sequencing depth. Incompleteness in sorted-subset sequencing, despite large depth, was shown by rarefaction.

Sequenced by immunoSEQ multiplex PCR; TCRdb stores in-frame clones only, minus some. The table includes about a million clones, around 77% detected once. The CDR3 spans 15 residues. Per germline, CDR1 SGHAT and CDR2 FQNNGV. The V gene lost 2 bases and the J gene lost 1 base, with 6 bases spanning the gap. With respect to this clone: Its antigen is not identified. Other DNA sequences in this sample translate to the same CDR3.

The TCR originated in a man aged 18-30 years in good health. Some clones in this sample may be carry-over from other donors' samples. The rearrangement links TRBV11-2 to TRBJ2-6; tentatively, D is TRBD2 (5 bases). Sequenced sample: memory CD4+ T cells from PBMCs. The subset is: CD45RA-negative fraction. As DNA, the CDR3 is TGTGCCAGCAGCTTACGAGGGTCTGGGGCCAACGTCCTGACTTTC. Its translation: CASSLRGSGANVLTF.